This is a list of T cell receptor beta chains from one sample in a study of T cells after yellow fever vaccination. Via MiXCR, TCRdb re-called the 5' RACE reads, giving one row per CDR3 protein. The sample has some 670,000 distinct CDR3 sequences; about 12% are singletons. The material was PBMCs, obtained on the day of the yellow fever booster vaccination. These receptors were collected from a man aged 30 to 39 who received the YFV17D yellow fever vaccine. CDR3s include the opening cysteine and the closing phenylalanine or tryptophan. A D gene is named only where the DNA matches it firmly. Rows give clone size only sometimes, using once, few, many, or a class for an expanded clone.

v_call	d_call	j_call	clone_size	cdr3_aa	cdr3_nt
TRBV15	TRBD2	TRBJ2-4	many	CATSRETSGRGNIQYF	TGTGCCACCAGCAGAGAGACTAGCGGGAGAGGGAACATTCAGTACTTC
TRBV12-3/TRBV12-4	.	TRBJ1-1	.	CASSPLGGANTEAFF	TGTGCCAGCAGCCCTCTAGGGGGGGCGAACACTGAAGCTTTCTTT
TRBV5-1	TRBD1	TRBJ1-1	many	CASSLEGTGVTEAFF	TGCGCCAGCAGCTTGGAAGGGACAGGGGTCACTGAAGCTTTCTTT
TRBV12-3/TRBV12-4	TRBD2	TRBJ2-1	many	CASSLGLVGNEQFF	TGTGCCAGCAGTTTGGGACTAGTAGGCAATGAGCAGTTCTTC
TRBV7-2	.	TRBJ2-7	.	CASSHGSTYEQYF	TGTGCCAGCAGCCACGGGTCGACCTACGAGCAGTACTTC
TRBV5-1	.	TRBJ2-1	many	CASSLDPSASNEQFF	TGCGCCAGCAGCTTGGATCCTAGCGCCTCCAATGAGCAGTTCTTC
TRBV6-1	TRBD1	TRBJ2-2	few	CASTRNRGRTGELFF	TGTGCCAGCACCAGAAACAGGGGGCGGACCGGGGAGCTGTTTTTT
TRBV10-3	.	TRBJ2-1	many	CAISVGVFYNEQFF	TGTGCCATCAGTGTGGGGGTTTTCTACAATGAGCAGTTCTTC
TRBV5-1	.	TRBJ1-3	.	CASSPTGTTGNTIYF	TGCGCCAGCAGCCCGACCGGGACAACTGGAAACACCATATATTTT
TRBV7-6	.	TRBJ2-3	few	CASSSRDSRTDTQYF	TGTGCCAGCAGCTCCCGGGACTCACGCACAGATACGCAGTATTTT
TRBV7-2	TRBD1	TRBJ2-4	few	CASSLESGTGAKYF	TGTGCCAGCAGCTTAGAATCCGGGACAGGGGCCAAATACTTC
TRBV5-1	.	TRBJ2-7	.	CASSLQAGGLAYEQYF	TGCGCCAGCAGCTTACAAGCGGGCGGGTTGGCCTACGAGCAGTACTTC
TRBV7-2	TRBD2	TRBJ2-1	.	CASNLRGLAGVYNEQFF	TGTGCCAGCAACCTAAGAGGACTAGCGGGAGTATACAATGAGCAGTTCTTC
TRBV28	.	TRBJ2-3	few	CASSFLGAKQYF	TGTGCCAGCAGTTTTCTGGGGGCGAAGCAGTATTTT
TRBV9	.	TRBJ1-5	few	CASSVEGIGNQPQHF	TGTGCCAGCAGCGTAGAAGGGATCGGCAATCAGCCCCAGCATTTT
TRBV29-1	.	TRBJ2-3	.	CSKNEGADTQYF	TGCAGCAAAAACGAGGGGGCAGATACGCAGTATTTT
TRBV19	TRBD1	TRBJ1-4	few	CASGQGANEKLFF	TGTGCCAGCGGACAGGGAGCTAATGAAAAACTGTTTTTT
TRBV12-3/TRBV12-4	TRBD1	TRBJ2-7	.	CASKVTGEVSEQYF	TGTGCCAGCAAGGTGACAGGGGAAGTGTCCGAGCAGTACTTC
TRBV20-1	TRBD2	TRBJ2-1	.	CSARVAGGRNEQFF	TGCAGTGCTAGAGTGGCGGGAGGTCGGAATGAGCAGTTCTTC
TRBV29-1	.	TRBJ2-5	few	CSTAGQETQYF	TGCAGCACGGCCGGGCAAGAGACCCAGTACTTC
TRBV29-1	.	TRBJ1-1	few	CSVSANTEAFF	TGCAGCGTTAGCGCGAACACTGAAGCTTTCTTT
TRBV6-2/TRBV6-3	.	TRBJ2-1	.	CAGGGRGNEQFF	TGTGCCGGCGGAGGCCGCGGCAATGAGCAGTTCTTC
TRBV30	.	TRBJ1-1	.	CAWSWQGSTEAFF	TGTGCCTGGAGTTGGCAGGGCTCCACTGAAGCTTTCTTT
TRBV7-2	.	TRBJ2-7	.	CASSPSRAETYEQYF	TGTGCCAGCAGCCCCAGTCGGGCGGAAACCTACGAGCAGTACTTC
TRBV19	TRBD1	TRBJ2-7	.	CASSMLGQDLGEQYF	TGTGCCAGTAGTATGCTGGGACAGGACTTGGGGGAGCAGTACTTC
TRBV30	.	TRBJ1-6	.	CASTDGGNSPLHF	TGTGCCTCGACAGACGGGGGTAATTCACCCCTCCACTTT
TRBV20-1	TRBD2	TRBJ2-3	few	CSACWGLAGGDTQYF	TGCAGTGCTTGCTGGGGACTAGCGGGAGGAGATACGCAGTATTTT
TRBV24-1	.	TRBJ2-2	few	CATSDPAVTTGELFF	TGTGCCACCAGTGATCCTGCGGTCACCACCGGGGAGCTGTTTTTT
TRBV6-5	.	TRBJ2-7	few	CASSYEGQPNEQYF	TGTGCCAGCAGTTATGAGGGACAACCCAACGAGCAGTACTTC
TRBV2	.	TRBJ1-1	few	CASSEWGKTEAFF	TGTGCCAGCAGTGAATGGGGAAAGACTGAAGCTTTCTTT
TRBV20-1	.	TRBJ1-2	.	CSAIRASGGYTF	TGCAGTGCTATCAGGGCCTCGGGGGGCTACACCTTC
TRBV20-1	.	TRBJ2-1	.	CSVEESSYNEQFF	TGCAGTGTGGAGGAGAGCTCCTACAATGAGCAGTTCTTC
TRBV14	.	TRBJ2-1	few	CASSQGLSPSGNEQFF	TGTGCCAGCAGCCAAGGACTATCCCCTTCGGGCAATGAGCAGTTCTTC
TRBV20-1	.	TRBJ2-1	few	CSASRTGILDEQFF	TGCAGTGCTAGTCGTACAGGGATATTGGATGAGCAGTTCTTC
TRBV7-9	TRBD2	TRBJ2-1	few	CASSLGGSGYEQFF	TGTGCCAGCAGCTTAGGCGGGAGTGGGTATGAGCAGTTCTTC
TRBV7-7	.	TRBJ2-3	few	CASSFGPSPTDTQYF	TGTGCTAGCAGTTTTGGACCCTCCCCCACAGATACGCAGTATTTT
TRBV20-1	.	TRBJ2-1	few	CSANPSGGGRNEQFF	TGCAGTGCTAACCCGTCTGGGGGAGGTAGGAATGAGCAGTTCTTC
TRBV20-1	TRBD2	TRBJ2-1	.	CSARVAGGHPGNEQFF	TGCAGTGCTAGAGTCGCGGGAGGACACCCCGGGAATGAGCAGTTCTTC
TRBV29-1	.	TRBJ2-3	.	CSSGGGGDTQYF	TGCAGCTCCGGAGGAGGAGGGGATACGCAGTATTTT